This T cell receptor (beta chain) was profiled in a study of blood T cell repertoires in COVID-19. Methods used by the authors: Reference gene primers were amplified, and this amplification served to estimate nucleated cell counts. Produced via immunoSEQ multiplex PCR; TCRdb's table is partial and in-frame only. That table supplies the V and J calls and clone size; D and trimming were determined from the DNA. There are about 150,000 clones in the sample; around 87% occur only once, and roughly 4% lies in the top ten. CDR1 is MNHEY, CDR2 SVGAGI, per germline. There are 15 residues in the CDR3. After removal of 2 bases from V and 5 bases from J, the junction contained 5 bases not matched to a gene.

This sequence originates from a woman in her forties who had been exposed to COVID-19. The genes are TRBV6-5 and TRBJ2-5; TRBD2 aligns across 10 bases. Sequencing used PBMCs or T cells enriched from blood (not recorded which). Here the CDR3 DNA reads TGTGCCAGCAGTTACGAAGCTAGCGGGAGTGAGACCCAGTACTTC. Amino acids: CASSYEASGSETQYF.